The T cell receptor (beta chain) under discussion was sequenced for a study of blood T cells in healthy people across ages. Alongside a J-beta primer mix, a sample-barcoded 5' primer served in a second PCR lasting 7 to 11 cycles. TCRdb re-called the 5' RACE reads with MiXCR, one entry per CDR3 protein. The profile shows under 750,000 distinct CDR3 sequences, roughly 48% of them singletons. This clonotype was counted a single time. Its antigen is undetermined. The V gene lost 8 bases and the J gene lost 2 bases, with 13 bases spanning the gap. Germline loops: CDR1 SNHLY, CDR2 FYNNEI. The CDR3 sequence is 13 residues long. Study-level findings and limits: Observed TCR beta diversity per million T cells went down as age went up. This fall followed a roughly linear course with age.

The genes are TRBV2 and TRBJ2-7; D is possibly TRBD1 or TRBD2 (6 bases each). Sequences were obtained from blood. The clonotype comes from a man aged 80 or over in good health. Written as DNA, the CDR3 is TGTGCCAGCCAAGGGGGGTCCCCCTACGAGCAGTACTTC. Translating it yields CASQGGSPYEQYF.